These T cell receptor beta chains were read from a single sample in a study of PD-L1 blockade in urothelial cancer. Sequenced by immunoSEQ multiplex PCR; TCRdb stores in-frame clones only, minus some. The sample lists roughly 48,000 clones, 84% occurring once. Sequencing was performed on PBMCs, taken around atezolizumab (anti-PD-L1) treatment. The receptors stem from a man aged 40-50 years with urothelial cancer. Both conserved end residues are part of each CDR3. D genes are given only for firm matches. Rows give clone size only sometimes, using once, few, many, or a class for an expanded clone.

j_call: TRBJ1-2; clone_size: NA; d_call: NA; cdr3_length: 15; v_call: TRBV6-5; cdr3_aa: CASRGGMRGGYGYTF; cdr3_nt: TGTGCCAGCAGAGGCGGGATGAGGGGTGGTTATGGCTACACCTTC
j_call: TRBJ2-5; clone_size: NA; d_call: TRBD2; cdr3_length: 16; v_call: TRBV11-2; cdr3_aa: CASSLDPSGSGETQYF; cdr3_nt: TGTGCCAGCAGCTTAGATCCTAGCGGGAGCGGGGAGACCCAGTACTTC
j_call: TRBJ2-1; clone_size: NA; d_call: TRBD2; cdr3_length: 15; v_call: TRBV5-1; cdr3_aa: CASSLPSGGYNEQFF; cdr3_nt: TGCGCCAGCAGCTTGCCTAGCGGGGGCTACAATGAGCAGTTCTTC
j_call: TRBJ2-5; clone_size: NA; d_call: NA; cdr3_length: 15; v_call: TRBV6-4; cdr3_aa: CASSDSTCTQETQYF; cdr3_nt: TGTGCCAGCAGTGACTCGACTTGTACTCAAGAGACCCAGTACTTC
j_call: TRBJ2-1; clone_size: once; d_call: NA; cdr3_length: 12; v_call: TRBV29-1; cdr3_aa: CSVEGSGNEQFF; cdr3_nt: TGCAGCGTTGAGGGAAGCGGGAATGAGCAGTTCTTC
j_call: TRBJ1-2; clone_size: NA; d_call: NA; cdr3_length: 12; v_call: TRBV30; cdr3_aa: CAWSAGWYGYTF; cdr3_nt: TGTGCCTGGAGTGCAGGGTGGTATGGCTACACCTTC
j_call: TRBJ1-1; clone_size: NA; d_call: TRBD1; cdr3_length: 14; v_call: TRBV19; cdr3_aa: CASSIGQGRTEAFF; cdr3_nt: TGTGCCAGTAGTATCGGACAGGGGCGGACTGAAGCTTTCTTT
j_call: TRBJ2-1; clone_size: few; d_call: TRBD1; cdr3_length: 11; v_call: TRBV7-8; cdr3_aa: CASIQGREQFF; cdr3_nt: TGTGCCAGCATACAGGGGCGTGAGCAGTTCTTC
j_call: TRBJ2-3; clone_size: few; d_call: NA; cdr3_length: 15; v_call: TRBV5-6; cdr3_aa: CASSSPTGITDTQYF; cdr3_nt: TGTGCCAGCAGCTCGCCGACAGGAATCACAGATACGCAGTATTTT
j_call: TRBJ2-3; clone_size: few; d_call: TRBD2; cdr3_length: 16; v_call: TRBV7-2; cdr3_aa: CASSSREGLSTDTQYF; cdr3_nt: TGTGCCAGCAGCTCGCGGGAGGGCCTCAGCACAGATACGCAGTATTTT
j_call: TRBJ1-5; clone_size: NA; d_call: NA; cdr3_length: 12; v_call: TRBV15; cdr3_aa: CATSRANQPQHF; cdr3_nt: TGTGCCACCAGCCGAGCTAATCAGCCCCAGCATTTT
j_call: TRBJ2-5; clone_size: NA; d_call: NA; cdr3_length: 14; v_call: TRBV4-1; cdr3_aa: CASSRNQGGETQYF; cdr3_nt: TGCGCCAGCAGCCGCAATCAGGGGGGAGAGACCCAGTACTTC
j_call: TRBJ1-2; clone_size: once; d_call: TRBD1; cdr3_length: 15; v_call: TRBV6-5; cdr3_aa: CASSSGTGGNNGYTF; cdr3_nt: TGTGCCAGCAGTTCCGGGACAGGGGGCAATAATGGCTACACCTTC
j_call: TRBJ1-2; clone_size: once; d_call: NA; cdr3_length: 14; v_call: TRBV28; cdr3_aa: CASSLATVLDGYTF; cdr3_nt: TGTGCCAGCAGTCTGGCGACAGTTCTTGATGGCTACACCTTC
j_call: TRBJ1-2; clone_size: NA; d_call: NA; cdr3_length: 18; v_call: TRBV4-2; cdr3_aa: CASSQVRGGKSDNYGYTF; cdr3_nt: TGTGCCAGCAGCCAGGTTCGCGGGGGAAAGTCCGATAACTATGGCTACACCTTC
j_call: TRBJ2-2; clone_size: NA; d_call: TRBD1; cdr3_length: 15; v_call: TRBV6-5; cdr3_aa: CASISRDSNTGELFF; cdr3_nt: TGTGCCAGCATTTCACGGGACAGCAACACCGGGGAGCTGTTTTTT
j_call: TRBJ2-7; clone_size: medium-sized; d_call: TRBD2; cdr3_length: 15; v_call: TRBV6-5; cdr3_aa: CASSSPGLGAYEQYF; cdr3_nt: TGTGCCAGCAGTTCCCCGGGACTAGGAGCCTACGAGCAGTACTTC
j_call: TRBJ1-3; clone_size: NA; d_call: TRBD1; cdr3_length: 16; v_call: TRBV28; cdr3_aa: CASRQSGGASGNTIYF; cdr3_nt: TGTGCCAGCAGACAATCAGGGGGCGCCTCTGGAAACACCATATATTTT
j_call: TRBJ1-2; clone_size: NA; d_call: NA; cdr3_length: 14; v_call: TRBV5-1; cdr3_aa: CASSGGAGTYGYTF; cdr3_nt: TGCGCCAGCAGCGGGGGGGCCGGGACCTATGGCTACACCTTC
j_call: TRBJ1-1; clone_size: few; d_call: TRBD1; cdr3_length: 16; v_call: TRBV27; cdr3_aa: CASTRRPGTVNTEAFF; cdr3_nt: TGTGCCAGCACCCGTCGTCCCGGGACAGTGAACACTGAAGCTTTCTTT
j_call: TRBJ1-5; clone_size: NA; d_call: TRBD1; cdr3_length: 15; v_call: TRBV28; cdr3_aa: CASSPLGQGSQPQHF; cdr3_nt: TGTGCCAGCAGCCCCCTGGGACAGGGAAGCCAGCCCCAGCATTTT
j_call: TRBJ1-4; clone_size: few; d_call: NA; cdr3_length: 14; v_call: TRBV30; cdr3_aa: CAWSGDSTNEKLFF; cdr3_nt: TGTGCCTGGAGTGGCGACAGTACCAATGAAAAACTGTTTTTT
j_call: TRBJ2-7; clone_size: few; d_call: TRBD2; cdr3_length: 16; v_call: TRBV10-3; cdr3_aa: CATSPTSGRAGYEQYF; cdr3_nt: TGTGCCACCTCCCCAACTAGCGGGAGGGCCGGCTACGAGCAGTACTTC
j_call: TRBJ2-1; clone_size: once; d_call: NA; cdr3_length: 16; v_call: TRBV29-1; cdr3_aa: CSVEGPPFSSYNEQFF; cdr3_nt: TGCAGCGTTGAAGGTCCACCCTTCAGCTCCTACAATGAGCAGTTCTTC
j_call: TRBJ2-2; clone_size: NA; d_call: TRBD1; cdr3_length: 16; v_call: TRBV4-1; cdr3_aa: CASSLRTGGGSGELFF; cdr3_nt: TGCGCCAGCAGCCTCCGGACAGGGGGCGGTTCCGGGGAGCTGTTTTTT
j_call: TRBJ1-5; clone_size: NA; d_call: NA; cdr3_length: 13; v_call: TRBV4-2; cdr3_aa: CASSQVQGQPQHF; cdr3_nt: TGTGCCAGCAGCCAAGTTCAGGGTCAGCCCCAGCATTTT
j_call: TRBJ1-2; clone_size: NA; d_call: NA; cdr3_length: 13; v_call: TRBV4-3; cdr3_aa: CASSHGGSYGYTF; cdr3_nt: TGCGCCAGCAGCCACGGGGGGTCCTATGGCTACACCTTC
j_call: TRBJ2-3; clone_size: NA; d_call: TRBD2; cdr3_length: 14; v_call: TRBV30; cdr3_aa: CAFAVSGRRDTQYF; cdr3_nt: TGTGCCTTCGCCGTTAGCGGGAGAAGAGATACGCAGTATTTT
j_call: TRBJ2-1; clone_size: once; d_call: NA; cdr3_length: 15; v_call: TRBV6-1; cdr3_aa: CASTPRGGENGEQFF; cdr3_nt: TGTGCCAGCACCCCACGAGGTGGGGAGAACGGTGAGCAGTTCTTC
j_call: TRBJ2-5; clone_size: NA; d_call: TRBD2; cdr3_length: 15; v_call: TRBV11-2; cdr3_aa: CASSPASGVQGTQYF; cdr3_nt: TGTGCCAGCAGCCCCGCTAGCGGGGTCCAGGGGACCCAGTACTTC
j_call: TRBJ2-1; clone_size: NA; d_call: TRBD2; cdr3_length: 16; v_call: TRBV19; cdr3_aa: CASSIERSGTYNEQFF; cdr3_nt: TGTGCCAGTAGTATAGAGAGGAGCGGGACCTACAATGAGCAGTTCTTC
j_call: TRBJ1-1; clone_size: NA; d_call: NA; cdr3_length: 11; v_call: TRBV2; cdr3_aa: CASREGLVAFF; cdr3_nt: TGTGCCAGCAGGGAGGGGCTGGTCGCTTTCTTT
j_call: TRBJ2-7; clone_size: NA; d_call: NA; cdr3_length: 15; v_call: TRBV4-1; cdr3_aa: CASSHPMVGAYEQYF; cdr3_nt: TGCGCCAGCAGCCACCCGATGGTGGGAGCCTACGAGCAGTACTTC
j_call: TRBJ2-2; clone_size: NA; d_call: TRBD1; cdr3_length: 12; v_call: TRBV28; cdr3_aa: CASKTGARELFF; cdr3_nt: TGTGCCAGTAAAACAGGGGCCAGGGAGCTGTTTTTT
j_call: TRBJ1-2; clone_size: NA; d_call: NA; cdr3_length: 14; v_call: TRBV18; cdr3_aa: CASSPLRGNHGYTF; cdr3_nt: TGTGCCAGCTCACCACTCAGGGGAAACCATGGCTACACCTTC
j_call: TRBJ1-4; clone_size: NA; d_call: NA; cdr3_length: 15; v_call: TRBV9; cdr3_aa: CASSGRLGGGEKLFF; cdr3_nt: TGTGCCAGCAGCGGGCGATTAGGGGGGGGAGAAAAACTGTTTTTT
j_call: TRBJ2-1; clone_size: NA; d_call: TRBD2; cdr3_length: 16; v_call: TRBV5-1; cdr3_aa: CASSRLAGSSYNEQFF; cdr3_nt: TGCGCCAGCAGCAGACTAGCGGGGAGCTCCTACAATGAGCAGTTCTTC
j_call: TRBJ2-3; clone_size: NA; d_call: TRBD1; cdr3_length: 14; v_call: TRBV6-1; cdr3_aa: CASRKQGQGDTQYF; cdr3_nt: TGTGCCAGCAGAAAACAGGGGCAGGGGGATACGCAGTATTTT
j_call: TRBJ2-7; clone_size: NA; d_call: NA; cdr3_length: 12; v_call: TRBV6-1; cdr3_aa: CASSRGGDEQYF; cdr3_nt: TGTGCCAGCAGCCGAGGGGGGGACGAGCAGTACTTC
j_call: TRBJ2-3; clone_size: NA; d_call: TRBD1; cdr3_length: 14; v_call: TRBV11-3; cdr3_aa: CASSSSRGLDTQYF; cdr3_nt: TGTGCCAGCAGCTCCTCCAGGGGGCTAGATACGCAGTATTTT